The sequence of this T cell receptor (beta chain) was determined in a study of Ad26.COV2.S vaccination and SARS-CoV-2 variants. Overall study results and limits: Reportedly, spike-specific CD8+ and CD4+ T cell responses achieved substantial breadth once vaccination had taken place.

Using immunoSEQ multiplex PCR, the repertoire was profiled, and TCRdb retains in-frame clones only, with some absent. The data contain roughly 700,000 clones, roughly 90% of them seen just once; the ten biggest clones take up nearly 1.5%. Noted treatment: 19 received Ad26.COV2.S at low or high dose, single or two shots; about five received placebo; per-sample allocation not given. Vaccine and placebo recipients were sampled on day 63 after the first injection. This adult donor, from Boston, was 18-55 years old. Wuhan-strain SARS-CoV-2 spike was expressed by the Ad26 vector that made up the vaccine. CDR1 and CDR2 (germline): MNHEY, SMNVEV (reference sequence). V lost 5 bases and J lost 3; bases outside the gene matches: 7. The CDR3 length is 15 residues. This clone was counted once. Its antigen is not identified.

The sample consisted of peripheral blood, taken in a trial of Ad26.COV2.S vaccine versus placebo. The receptor was derived from a person between 18 and 65 years old who received the Ad26.COV2.S COVID-19 vaccine or a placebo. V gene TRBV27 combines with J gene TRBJ2-1, with 7 bases matching TRBD2. The CDR3 loop is CASSPGLGDYNEQFF. The CDR3 DNA follows: TGTGCCAGCAGTCCCGGACTAGGGGACTACAATGAGCAGTTCTTC.